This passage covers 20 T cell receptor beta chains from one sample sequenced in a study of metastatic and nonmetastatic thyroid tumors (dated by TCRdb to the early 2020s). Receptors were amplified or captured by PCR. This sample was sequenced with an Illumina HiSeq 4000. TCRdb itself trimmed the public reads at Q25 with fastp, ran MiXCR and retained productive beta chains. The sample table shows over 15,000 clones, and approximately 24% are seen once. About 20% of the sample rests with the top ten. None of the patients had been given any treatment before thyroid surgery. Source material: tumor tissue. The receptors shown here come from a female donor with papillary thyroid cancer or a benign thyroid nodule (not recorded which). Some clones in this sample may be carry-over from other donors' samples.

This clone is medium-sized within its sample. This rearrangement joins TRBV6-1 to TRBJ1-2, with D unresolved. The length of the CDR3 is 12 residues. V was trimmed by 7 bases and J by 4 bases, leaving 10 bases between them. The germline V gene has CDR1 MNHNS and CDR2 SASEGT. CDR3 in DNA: TGTGCCAGCAACGGTCTGGGCTATGGCTACACCTTC. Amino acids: CASNGLGYGYTF.

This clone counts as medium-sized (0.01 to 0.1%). The CDR3 here is CASRATRQETQYF. The CDR3 coding sequence is TGTGCCAGCAGAGCCACACGCCAGGAGACCCAGTACTTC. The chain combines TRBV6-1 with TRBJ2-5; D is uncertain. The germline V and J ends were trimmed by 6 bases and 5 bases, with 13 bases remaining between them. The CDR3 length is 13 residues. Germline V CDR1 and CDR2: MNHNS, SASEGT.

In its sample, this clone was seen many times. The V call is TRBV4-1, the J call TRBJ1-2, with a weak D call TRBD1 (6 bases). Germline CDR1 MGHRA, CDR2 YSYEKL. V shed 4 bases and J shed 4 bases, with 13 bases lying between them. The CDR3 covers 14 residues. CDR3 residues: CASSRLRGGYGYTF. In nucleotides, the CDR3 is TGCGCCAGCAGCCGCCTCAGGGGAGGCTATGGCTACACCTTC.

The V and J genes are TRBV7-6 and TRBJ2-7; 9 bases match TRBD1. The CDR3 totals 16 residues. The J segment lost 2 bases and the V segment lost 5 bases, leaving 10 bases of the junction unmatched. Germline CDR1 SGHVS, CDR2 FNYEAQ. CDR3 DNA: TGTGCCAGCAGCCCCAGGTGGGACAGGGCCCCCTACGAGCAGTACTTC. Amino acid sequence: CASSPRWDRAPYEQYF.

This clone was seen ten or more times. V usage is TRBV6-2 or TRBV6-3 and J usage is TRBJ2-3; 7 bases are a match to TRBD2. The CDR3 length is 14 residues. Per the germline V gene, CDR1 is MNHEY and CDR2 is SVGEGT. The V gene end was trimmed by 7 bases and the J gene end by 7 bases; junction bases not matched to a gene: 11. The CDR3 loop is CASNSAGSGNTQYF. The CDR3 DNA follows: TGTGCCAGCAATTCAGCGGGAAGTGGAAATACGCAGTATTTT.

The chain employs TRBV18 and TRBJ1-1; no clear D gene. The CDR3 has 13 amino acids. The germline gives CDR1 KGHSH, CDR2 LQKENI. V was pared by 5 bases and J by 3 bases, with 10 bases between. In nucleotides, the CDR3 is TGTGCCAGCTCATCGGAAGCATACACTGAAGCTTTCTTT. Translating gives CASSSEAYTEAFF.

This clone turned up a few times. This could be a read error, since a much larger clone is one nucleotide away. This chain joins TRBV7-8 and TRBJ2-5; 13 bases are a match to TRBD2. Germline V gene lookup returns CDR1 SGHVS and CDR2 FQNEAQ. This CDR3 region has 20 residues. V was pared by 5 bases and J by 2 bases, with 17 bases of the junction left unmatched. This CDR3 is CASSTYVMVGTSGAQETQYF. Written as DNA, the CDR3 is TGTGCCAGCAGCACATATGTTATGGTGGGGACTAGCGGGGCTCAAGAGACCCAGTACTTC.

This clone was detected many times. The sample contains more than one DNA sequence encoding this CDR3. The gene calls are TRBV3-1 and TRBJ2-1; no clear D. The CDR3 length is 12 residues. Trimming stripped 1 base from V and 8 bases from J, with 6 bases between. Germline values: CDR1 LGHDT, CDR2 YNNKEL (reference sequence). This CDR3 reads CASSQGYDEQFF. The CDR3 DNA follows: TGTGCCAGCAGCCAAGGGTACGATGAGCAGTTCTTC.

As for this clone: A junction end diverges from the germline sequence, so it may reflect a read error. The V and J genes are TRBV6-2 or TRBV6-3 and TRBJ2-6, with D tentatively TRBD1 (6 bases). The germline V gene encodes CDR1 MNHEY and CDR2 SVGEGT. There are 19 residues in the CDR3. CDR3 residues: CASTLFSVQGRSGANVLTF. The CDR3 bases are TGTGCCAGCACCCTCTTTTCGGTACAGGGAAGGTCTGGTGCCAACGTCCTGACTTTC.

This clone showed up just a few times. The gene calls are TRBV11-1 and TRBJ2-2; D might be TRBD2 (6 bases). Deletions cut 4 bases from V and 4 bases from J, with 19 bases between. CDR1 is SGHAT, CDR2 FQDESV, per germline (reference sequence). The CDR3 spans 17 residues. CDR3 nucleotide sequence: TGTGCCAGCAGCTATAGGATGGGCGGGGATCTCACCGGGGAGCTGTTTTTT. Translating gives CASSYRMGGDLTGELFF.

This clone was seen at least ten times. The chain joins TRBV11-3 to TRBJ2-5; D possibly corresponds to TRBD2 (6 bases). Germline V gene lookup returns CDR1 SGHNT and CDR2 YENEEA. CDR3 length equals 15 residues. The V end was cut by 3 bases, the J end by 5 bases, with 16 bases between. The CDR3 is CASSFRDVRGETQYF. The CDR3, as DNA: TGTGCCAGCAGCTTCCGGGACGTCCGGGGGGAGACCCAGTACTTC.

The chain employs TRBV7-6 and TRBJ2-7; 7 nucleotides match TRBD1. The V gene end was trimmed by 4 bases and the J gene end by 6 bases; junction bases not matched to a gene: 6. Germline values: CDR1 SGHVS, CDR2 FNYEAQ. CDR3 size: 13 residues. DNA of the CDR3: TGTGCCAGCAGCTCGGACAGGCTGAGCGAGCAGTACTTC. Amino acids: CASSSDRLSEQYF.

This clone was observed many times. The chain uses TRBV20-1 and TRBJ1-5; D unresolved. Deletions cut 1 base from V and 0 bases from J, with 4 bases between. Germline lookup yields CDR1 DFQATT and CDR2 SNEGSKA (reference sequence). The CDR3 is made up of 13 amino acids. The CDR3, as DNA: TGCAGTGCTAGAGCTGATAGCAATCAGCCCCAGCATTTT. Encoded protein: CSARADSNQPQHF.

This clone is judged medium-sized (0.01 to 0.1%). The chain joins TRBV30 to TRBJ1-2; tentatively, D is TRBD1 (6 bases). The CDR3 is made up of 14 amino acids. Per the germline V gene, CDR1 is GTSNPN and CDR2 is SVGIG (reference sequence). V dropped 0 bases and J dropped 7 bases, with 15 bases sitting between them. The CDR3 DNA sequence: TGTGCCTGGAGTGTAGTATCGGGGGGCGGTGGCTACACCTTC. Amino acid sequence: CAWSVVSGGGGYTF.

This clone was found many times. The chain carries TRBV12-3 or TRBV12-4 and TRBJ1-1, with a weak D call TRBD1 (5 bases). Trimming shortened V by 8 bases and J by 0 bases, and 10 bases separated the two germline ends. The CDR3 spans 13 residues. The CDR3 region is CASLGGLNTEAFF. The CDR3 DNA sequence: TGTGCCAGCCTTGGGGGGTTGAACACTGAAGCTTTCTTT.

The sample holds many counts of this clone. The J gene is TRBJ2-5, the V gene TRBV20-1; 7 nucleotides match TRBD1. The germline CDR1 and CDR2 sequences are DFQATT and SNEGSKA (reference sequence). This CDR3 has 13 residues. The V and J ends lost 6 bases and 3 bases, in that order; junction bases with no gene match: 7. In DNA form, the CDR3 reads TGCAGTGCCCATCGAGGGGGCAAAGAGACCCAGTACTTC. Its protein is CSAHRGGKETQYF.

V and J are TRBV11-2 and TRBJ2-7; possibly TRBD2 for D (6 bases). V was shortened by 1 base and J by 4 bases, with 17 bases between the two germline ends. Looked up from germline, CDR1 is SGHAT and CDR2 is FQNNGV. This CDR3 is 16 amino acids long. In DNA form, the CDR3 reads TGTGCCAGCAGCTTAGTTTATAGGGACTTCCTTTACGAGCAGTACTTC. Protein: CASSLVYRDFLYEQYF.

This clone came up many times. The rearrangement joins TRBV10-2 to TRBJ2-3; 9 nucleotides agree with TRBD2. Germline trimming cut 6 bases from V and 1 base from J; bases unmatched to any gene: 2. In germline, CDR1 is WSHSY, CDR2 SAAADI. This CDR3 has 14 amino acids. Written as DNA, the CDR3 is TGCGCCAGCAGCTTAGCGGGGGGCACAGATACGCAGTATTTT. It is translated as CASSLAGGTDTQYF.

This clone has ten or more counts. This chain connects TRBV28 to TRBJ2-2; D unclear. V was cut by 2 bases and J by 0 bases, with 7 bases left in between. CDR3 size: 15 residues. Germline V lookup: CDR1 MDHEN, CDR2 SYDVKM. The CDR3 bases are TGTGCCAGCAGTTTACACGGGCCGAACACCGGGGAGCTGTTTTTT. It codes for CASSLHGPNTGELFF.

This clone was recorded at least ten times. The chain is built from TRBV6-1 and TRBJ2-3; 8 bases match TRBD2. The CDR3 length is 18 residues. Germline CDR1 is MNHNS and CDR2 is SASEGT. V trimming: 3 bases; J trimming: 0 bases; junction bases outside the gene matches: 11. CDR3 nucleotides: TGTGCCAGCAGTGACTATACCGGACTAGCCCCTAGCACAGATACGCAGTATTTT. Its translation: CASSDYTGLAPSTDTQYF.